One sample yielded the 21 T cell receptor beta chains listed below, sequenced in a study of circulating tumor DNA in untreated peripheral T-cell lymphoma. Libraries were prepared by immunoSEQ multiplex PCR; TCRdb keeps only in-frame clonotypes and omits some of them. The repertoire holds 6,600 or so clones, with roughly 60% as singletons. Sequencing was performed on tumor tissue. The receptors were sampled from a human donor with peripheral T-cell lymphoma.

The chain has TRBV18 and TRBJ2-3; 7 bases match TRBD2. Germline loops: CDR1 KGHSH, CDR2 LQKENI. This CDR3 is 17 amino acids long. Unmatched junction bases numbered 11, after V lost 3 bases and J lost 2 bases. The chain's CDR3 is CASSPRLASGNTDTQYF. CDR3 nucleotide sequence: TGTGCCAGCTCACCCCGTTTGGCTAGCGGAAACACAGATACGCAGTATTTT.

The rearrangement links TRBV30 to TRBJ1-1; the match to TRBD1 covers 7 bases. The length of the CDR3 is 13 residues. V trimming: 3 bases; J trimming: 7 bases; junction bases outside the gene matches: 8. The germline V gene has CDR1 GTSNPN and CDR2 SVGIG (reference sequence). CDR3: CAWRGTVRIEAFF. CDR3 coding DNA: TGTGCCTGGAGAGGGACAGTCCGGATTGAAGCTTTCTTT.

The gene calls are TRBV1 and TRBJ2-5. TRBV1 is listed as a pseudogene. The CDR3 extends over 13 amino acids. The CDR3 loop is CASSQGREETQYF. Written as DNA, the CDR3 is TGCGCCAGCAGCCAAGGACGAGAAGAGACCCAGTACTTC.

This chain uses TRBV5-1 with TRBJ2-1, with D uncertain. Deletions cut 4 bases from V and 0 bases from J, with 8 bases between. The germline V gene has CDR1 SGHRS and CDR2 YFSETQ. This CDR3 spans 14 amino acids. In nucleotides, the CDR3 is TGCGCCAGCAGCCTCCTAAGCTCCTACAATGAGCAGTTCTTC. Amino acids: CASSLLSSYNEQFF.

Here the CDR3 reads CSVGLGGKGYYEQYF. The CDR3 region has the DNA TGCAGCGTTGGGTTGGGAGGGAAGGGATACTACGAGCAGTACTTC. The chain couples TRBV29-1 to TRBJ2-7; 7 bases match TRBD2. Germline V gene data show CDR1 as SQVTM and CDR2 as ANQGSEA. The CDR3 has 15 amino acids. J gave up 3 bases and V 4 bases, and 12 bases lay outside the gene matches.

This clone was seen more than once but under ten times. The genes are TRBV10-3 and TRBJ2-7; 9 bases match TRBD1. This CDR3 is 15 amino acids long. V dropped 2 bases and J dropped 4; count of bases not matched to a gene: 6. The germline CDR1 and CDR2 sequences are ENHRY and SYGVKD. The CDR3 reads CAISEAGTGSYEQYF. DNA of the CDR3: TGTGCCATCAGTGAGGCCGGGACAGGGTCATACGAGCAGTACTTC.

CDR3 DNA: TGCAGCGTTGAAGATCAAGTAGAGCCCAATGAAAAACTGTTTTTT. It is translated as CSVEDQVEPNEKLFF. The rearrangement joins TRBV29-1 to TRBJ1-4; D gene unclear. V lost 0 bases and J 5 bases, leaving 13 bases between the germline ends. The CDR3 covers 15 residues. Germline CDR1 is SQVTM and CDR2 is ANQGSEA. Together with reference TRBV29-1 and TRBJ1-4, the CDR3 gives the full variable domain: SAVISQKPSRDICQRGTSLTIQCQVDSQVTMMFWYRQQPGQSLTLIATANQGSEATYESGFVIDKFPISRPNLTFSTLTVSNMSPEDSSIYLCSVEDQVEPNEKLFFGSGTQLSVL.

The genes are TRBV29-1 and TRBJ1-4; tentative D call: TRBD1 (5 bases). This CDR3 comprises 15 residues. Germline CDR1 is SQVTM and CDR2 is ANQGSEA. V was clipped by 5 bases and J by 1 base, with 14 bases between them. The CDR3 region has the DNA TGCAGCGTTTCAAACGCAGGACAAACTAATGAAAAACTGTTTTTT. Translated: CSVSNAGQTNEKLFF.

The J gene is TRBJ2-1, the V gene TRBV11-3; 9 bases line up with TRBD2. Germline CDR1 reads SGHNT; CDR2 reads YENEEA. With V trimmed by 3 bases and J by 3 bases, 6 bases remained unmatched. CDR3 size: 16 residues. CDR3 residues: CASSFSGSGVYNEQFF. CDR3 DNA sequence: TGTGCCAGCAGCTTTAGCGGGAGCGGGGTCTACAATGAGCAGTTCTTC.

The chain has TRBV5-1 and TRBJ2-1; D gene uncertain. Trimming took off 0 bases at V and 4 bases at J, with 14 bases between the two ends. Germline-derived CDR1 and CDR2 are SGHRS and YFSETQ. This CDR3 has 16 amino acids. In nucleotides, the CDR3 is TGCGCCAGCAGCTTGGTCTCGGGCCCCCAATACAATGAGCAGTTCTTC. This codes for CASSLVSGPQYNEQFF. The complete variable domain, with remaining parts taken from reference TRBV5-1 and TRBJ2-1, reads KAGVTQTPRYLIKTRGQQVTLSCSPISGHRSVSWYQQTPGQGLQFLFEYFSETQRNKGNFPGRFSGRQFSNSRSEMNVSTLELGDSALYLCASSLVSGPQYNEQFFGPGTRLTVL.

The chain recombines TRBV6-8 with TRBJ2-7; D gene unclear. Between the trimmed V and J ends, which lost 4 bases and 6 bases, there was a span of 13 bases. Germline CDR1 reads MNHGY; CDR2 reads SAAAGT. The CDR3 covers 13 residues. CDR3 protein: CASSFPDRGEQYF. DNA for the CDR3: TGTGCCAGCAGTTTCCCAGACCGTGGCGAGCAGTACTTC.

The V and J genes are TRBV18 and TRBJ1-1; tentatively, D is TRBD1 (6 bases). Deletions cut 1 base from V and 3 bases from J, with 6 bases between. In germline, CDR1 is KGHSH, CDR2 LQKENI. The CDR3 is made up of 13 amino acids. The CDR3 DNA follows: TGTGCCAGCTCACCACAGGGGGACACTGAAGCTTTCTTT. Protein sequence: CASSPQGDTEAFF. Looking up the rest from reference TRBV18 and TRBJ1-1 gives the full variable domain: NAGVMQNPRHLVRRRGQEARLRCSPMKGHSHVYWYRQLPEEGLKFMVYLQKENIIDESGMPKERFSAEFPKEGPSILRIQQVVRGDSAAYFCASSPQGDTEAFFGQGTRLTVV.

As DNA, the CDR3 is TGTGCCAGCAGCTTGTTCGCACGGGTAAGGACAGATACGCAGTATTTT. This encodes CASSLFARVRTDTQYF. This chain uses TRBV11-3 with TRBJ2-3; no definite D call. Germline V gene data show CDR1 as SGHNT and CDR2 as YENEEA. V was shortened by 3 bases and J by 3 bases, with 16 bases between the two germline ends. This CDR3 is built from 16 residues.

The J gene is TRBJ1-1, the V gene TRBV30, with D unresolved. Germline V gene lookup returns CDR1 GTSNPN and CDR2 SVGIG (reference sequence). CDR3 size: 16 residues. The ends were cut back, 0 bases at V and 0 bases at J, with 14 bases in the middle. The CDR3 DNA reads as TGTGCCTGGAGTGTACAACCCACATGTCTGAACACTGAAGCTTTCTTT. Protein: CAWSVQPTCLNTEAFF. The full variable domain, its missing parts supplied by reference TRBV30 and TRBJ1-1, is SQTIHQWPATLVQPVGSPLSLECTVEGTSNPNLYWYRQAAGRGLQLLFYSVGIGQISSEVPQNLSASRPQDRQFILSSKKLLLSDSGFYLCAWSVQPTCLNTEAFFGQGTRLTVV.

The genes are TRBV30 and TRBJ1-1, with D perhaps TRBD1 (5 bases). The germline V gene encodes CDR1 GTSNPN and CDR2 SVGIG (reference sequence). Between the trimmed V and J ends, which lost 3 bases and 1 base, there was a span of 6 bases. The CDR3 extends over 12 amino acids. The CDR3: CAWRGQNTEAFF. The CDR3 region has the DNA TGTGCCTGGAGGGGGCAGAACACTGAAGCTTTCTTT.

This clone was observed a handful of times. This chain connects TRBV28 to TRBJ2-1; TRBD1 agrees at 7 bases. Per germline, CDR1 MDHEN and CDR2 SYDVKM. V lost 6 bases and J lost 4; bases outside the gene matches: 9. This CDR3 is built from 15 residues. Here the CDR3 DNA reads TGTGCCAGCAGCCCGGTAGGGGGCCCGTACAATGAGCAGTTCTTC. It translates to CASSPVGGPYNEQFF.

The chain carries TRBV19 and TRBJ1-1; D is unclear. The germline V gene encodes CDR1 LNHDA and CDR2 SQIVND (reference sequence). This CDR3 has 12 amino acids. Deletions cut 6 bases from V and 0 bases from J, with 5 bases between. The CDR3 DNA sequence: TGTGCCAGTAGAACCATGAACACTGAAGCTTTCTTT. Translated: CASRTMNTEAFF.

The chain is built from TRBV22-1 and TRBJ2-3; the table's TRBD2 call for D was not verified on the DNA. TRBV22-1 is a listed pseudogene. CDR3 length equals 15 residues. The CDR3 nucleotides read TGTGCCAGCAGCGCCGCTCCTGGGGAGGCAGGTACGCAGTATTTT. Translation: CASSAAPGEAGTQYF.

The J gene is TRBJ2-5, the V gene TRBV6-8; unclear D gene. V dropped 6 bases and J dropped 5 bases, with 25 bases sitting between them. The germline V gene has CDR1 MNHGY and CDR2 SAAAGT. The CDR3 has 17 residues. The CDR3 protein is CASSRPTRRLQGETQYF. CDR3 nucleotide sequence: TGTGCCAGCAGCCGTCCCACGAGGCGGCTCCAAGGGGAGACCCAGTACTTC.

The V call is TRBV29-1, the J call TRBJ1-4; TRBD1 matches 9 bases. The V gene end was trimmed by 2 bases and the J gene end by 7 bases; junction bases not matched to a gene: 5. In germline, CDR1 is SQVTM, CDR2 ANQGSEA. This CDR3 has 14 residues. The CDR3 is CSVETGGKGEKLFF. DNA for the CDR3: TGCAGCGTTGAAACAGGGGGCAAGGGTGAAAAACTGTTTTTT.

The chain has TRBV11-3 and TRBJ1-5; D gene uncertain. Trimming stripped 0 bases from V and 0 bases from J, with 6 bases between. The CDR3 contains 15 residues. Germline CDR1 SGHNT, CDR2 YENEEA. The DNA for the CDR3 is TGTGCCAGCAGCTTAGATTCGGATAGCAATCAGCCCCAGCATTTT. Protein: CASSLDSDSNQPQHF. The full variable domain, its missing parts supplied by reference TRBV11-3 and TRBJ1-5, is EAGVVQSPRYKIIEKKQPVAFWCNPISGHNTLYWYLQNLGQGPELLIRYENEEAVDDSQLPKDRFSAERLKGVDSTLKIQPAELGDSAVYLCASSLDSDSNQPQHFGDGTRLSIL.